The 16 T cell receptor beta chains listed next were all sequenced from one sample in a study of T cells in Graves' hyperthyroidism and ophthalmopathy. Authors of the study amplified TCR beta CDR3 regions from RNA transcripts. Researchers ran a first-round RT-PCR on the TCR CDR3 using the HTBI primer set. TCRdb reanalysed the multiplex PCR reads using MiXCR and keeps one entry per CDR3 protein. The sample has some 800,000 distinct CDR3 sequences; around 38% are singletons. Source material: blood. These receptors all stem from a man between 18 and 29 years old with Graves' hyperthyroidism.

This clonotype came up once. The V gene is TRBV29-1, the J gene TRBJ1-3; 7 nucleotides agree with TRBD1. The CDR3 loop spans 11 amino acids. Unmatched junction bases numbered 5, after V lost 7 bases and J lost 8 bases. Looked up from germline, CDR1 is SQVTM and CDR2 is ANQGSEA. The CDR3: CSGERGHTIYF. The DNA of the CDR3 is TGCAGCGGAGAGAGGGGGCACACCATATATTTT.

This clonotype has just a few counts. The genes are TRBV14 and TRBJ1-4; D may be TRBD1 (5 bases). Trimming removed 1 base at V and 8 bases at J, with 17 bases between. The CDR3 sequence is 16 residues long. Germline assignment: CDR1 SGHDN and CDR2 FVKESK. CDR3 nucleotides: TGTGCCAGCAGCCAAGGATTTGCAGGGATTTACGAAAAACTGTTTTTT. It specifies CASSQGFAGIYEKLFF.

This rearrangement joins TRBV25-1 to TRBJ1-6; D unresolved. The CDR3 extends over 12 amino acids. The V and J ends lost 4 bases and 10 bases respectively, with 8 bases between them. CDR1 is MGHDK, CDR2 SYGVNS, per germline. DNA of the CDR3: TGTGCCAGCAGTGCCGTGGGGTCACCCCTCCACTTT. Translating it yields CASSAVGSPLHF.

The chain recombines TRBV7-2 with TRBJ2-7, with D possibly being TRBD1 or TRBD2 (6 bases each). CDR3 length: 13 residues. Germline-derived CDR1 and CDR2 are SGHTA and FQGNSA. V was clipped by 4 bases and J by 7 bases, with 14 bases between them. The CDR3 region has the DNA TGTGCCAGCAGCTCAGATCGAGGGGGGGAGCAGTACTTC. Amino acids: CASSSDRGGEQYF.

Regarding this clonotype: A read error may account for a junction end that differs from germline. The chain recombines TRBV15 with TRBJ2-5, with 10 nucleotides matching TRBD1. Looked up from germline, CDR1 is LNHNV and CDR2 is YYDKDF (reference sequence). The CDR3 runs 16 residues. This CDR3 is CATGRDRTGGGETQYF. The CDR3, as DNA: TGTGCCACCGGCAGAGATCGGACAGGGGGGGGGGAGACCCAGTACTTC.

This chain connects TRBV10-3 to TRBJ1-6; perhaps TRBD1 as D (5 bases). Trimming pared 8 bases from V and 9 bases from J, leaving 17 bases between. CDR1 is ENHRY, CDR2 SYGVKD, per germline. This CDR3 comprises 14 residues. CDR3 bases: TGTGCCATCGGGGCAGACAGTGGCGGTTCACCCCTCCACTTT. Protein product: CAIGADSGGSPLHF.

The chain links TRBV20-1 to TRBJ2-7, with 8 nucleotides matching TRBD2. With V trimmed by 7 bases and J by 3 bases, 8 bases remained unmatched. The CDR3 has 13 residues. Looked up from germline, CDR1 is DFQATT and CDR2 is SNEGSKA (reference sequence). The chain's CDR3 is CSVLKRGNYEQYF. The CDR3 nucleotides read TGCAGTGTCCTGAAGCGGGGGAACTACGAGCAGTACTTC.

The J gene is TRBJ1-4, the V gene TRBV6-5; 7 nucleotides agree with TRBD1. Germline values: CDR1 MNHEY, CDR2 SVGAGI. The V segment lost 4 bases and the J segment 0 bases; nucleotides outside the gene matches: 2. This CDR3 comprises 15 residues. CDR3 in DNA: TGTGCCAGCAGTTCGACAGGGCCAACTAATGAAAAACTGTTTTTT. As protein: CASSSTGPTNEKLFF.

This clonotype was seen at least ten times. The rearrangement uses TRBV19 and TRBJ1-6; D gene uncertain. The CDR3 is 12 amino acids. Trimming took 3 bases from V and 8 from J, leaving 5 bases between them. The germline V gene encodes CDR1 LNHDA and CDR2 SQIVND (reference sequence). The CDR3 region is CASSILDSPLHF. For the CDR3, the DNA is TGTGCCAGTAGTATCTTGGATTCACCCCTCCACTTT.

The chain uses TRBV12-3 or TRBV12-4 and TRBJ1-5, with D tentatively TRBD1 (5 bases). Trimming took off 5 bases at V and 6 bases at J, with 14 bases between the two ends. The CDR3 runs 14 residues. CDR3 DNA sequence: TGTGCCAGCAGTCAGGAGGGGATGGGTCAGCCCCAGCATTTT. It specifies CASSQEGMGQPQHF.

A word on this clonotype: A much larger clone differs by one base, so this may be a read error. The J gene is TRBJ2-2, the V gene TRBV2; D gene uncertain. This CDR3 comprises 15 residues. Germline loops: CDR1 SNHLY, CDR2 FYNNEI. The V gene lost 4 bases and the J gene lost 4 bases, with 13 bases spanning the gap. In DNA form, the CDR3 reads TGTGCCAGCAGTGCCTACGGGCCGAGCACCGGGGAGCTGTTTTTT. Protein product: CASSAYGPSTGELFF.

This clonotype was counted ten times or more. The rearrangement links TRBV10-3 to TRBJ1-1; 9 nucleotides agree with TRBD1. Germline CDR1 reads ENHRY; CDR2 reads SYGVKD. The trim removed 6 bases at V and 1 base at J, leaving 6 bases unmatched. The CDR3 is 15 amino acids. CDR3 DNA: TGTGCCATCAGCCGGGACAGGGCCGGGAACACTGAAGCTTTCTTT. This gives the protein CAISRDRAGNTEAFF.

On this clonotype itself: Mismatch with germline at one junction end may stem from a read error. The chain links TRBV2 to TRBJ1-1, with 10 bases that match TRBD1. The CDR3 runs to 13 residues. The germline gives CDR1 SNHLY, CDR2 FYNNEI. The CDR3 nucleotides read TGTGCCAGCAGTGGGGACAGGGGCGCAGTAGCTTTCTTC. Residues: CASSGDRGAVAFF.

In its sample, this clonotype was seen many times. The chain couples TRBV15 to TRBJ1-1, with D hard to call. The CDR3 sequence is 13 residues long. Trimming cost V 1 base and J 1 base, with 4 bases left between them. Germline V gene lookup returns CDR1 LNHNV and CDR2 YYDKDF (reference sequence). The CDR3 protein is CATSRVANTEAFF. In nucleotides, the CDR3 is TGTGCCACCAGCAGAGTGGCGAACACTGAAGCTTTCTTT. Full variable domain (outside the CDR3, taken from reference TRBV15 and TRBJ1-1): DAMVIQNPRYQVTQFGKPVTLSCSQTLNHNVMYWYQQKSSQAPKLLFHYYDKDFNNEADTPDNFQSRRPNTSFCFLDIRSPGLGDTAMYLCATSRVANTEAFFGQGTRLTVV.

This clonotype occurred many times. The chain carries TRBV7-6 and TRBJ2-7; D may be TRBD1 (6 bases). V lost 5 bases, J lost 0 bases, and 14 bases lay in between. Germline V gives CDR1 SGHVS, CDR2 FNYEAQ. This CDR3 has 15 amino acids. DNA of the CDR3: TGTGCCAGCAGCACCACAGGGAATCTCTCCTACGAGCAGTACTTC. This translates into CASSTTGNLSYEQYF.

CDR3 protein: CATSGLLTDTQYF. DNA for the CDR3: TGTGCCACCTCGGGACTACTCACAGATACGCAGTATTTT. The chain couples TRBV10-3 to TRBJ2-3, with TRBD2 matching over 7 bases. Per germline, CDR1 ENHRY and CDR2 SYGVKD. The J segment lost 2 bases and the V segment lost 10 bases, leaving 6 bases of the junction unmatched. This CDR3 region has 13 residues.